Below are 5 T cell receptor beta chains sequenced from a single sample in a study of blood T cell repertoires in COVID-19. Sequencing was performed with immunoSEQ multiplex PCR; in TCRdb, only in-frame clones are kept and a portion is missing. The sample lists about 200,000 clones; about 90% were seen once. The sequencing sample was made of PBMCs or T cells enriched from blood (not recorded which). Every receptor here comes from a woman aged 18-29 years who had recovered from COVID-19.

The count of this clone is one. This chain joins TRBV3-1 (or the pseudogene TRBV3-2) and TRBJ2-6; D might be TRBD2 (5 bases). The CDR3 runs 17 residues. V lost 7 bases, J lost 4 bases, and 20 bases lay in between. Per germline, CDR1 LGHDT and CDR2 YNNKEL (reference sequence). CDR3 sequence: CASTEGGLELGANVLTF. CDR3 sequence (DNA): TGTGCCAGCACAGAGGGCGGATTGGAGCTCGGGGCCAACGTCCTGACTTTC.

This chain links TRBV5-1 with TRBJ1-1, with 9 positions matching TRBD1. Germline V gene sequence: CDR1 SGHRS, CDR2 YFSETQ. The CDR3 totals 13 residues. Trimming removed 7 bases from V and 5 bases from J; junction bases left unmatched: 6. In DNA, the CDR3 is TGCGCCAGCGGACCGGGACAGGGAACTGAAGCTTTCTTT. This codes for CASGPGQGTEAFF.

The chain combines TRBV4-1 with TRBJ1-5; D not certain. The V end was cut by 1 base, the J end by 2 bases, with 9 bases between. The CDR3 loop spans 15 amino acids. CDR1 is MGHRA, CDR2 YSYEKL, per germline. This chain's CDR3 is CASSQAWSGNQPQHF. For the CDR3, the DNA is TGCGCCAGCAGCCAAGCTTGGTCGGGCAATCAGCCCCAGCATTTT.

This sequence joins TRBV25-1 and TRBJ1-2; tentative D call: TRBD1 (6 bases). Germline V CDR1 and CDR2: MGHDK, SYGVNS. Trimming removed 7 bases at V and 8 bases at J, with 11 bases between. The CDR3 sequence is 11 residues long. This chain's CDR3 is CASNTGFGYTF. For the CDR3, the DNA is TGTGCCAGCAATACAGGGTTCGGCTACACCTTC.

This clone was observed a few times. The gene calls are TRBV7-9 and TRBJ1-4, with D uncertain. The V gene's germline CDR1 is SEHNR and CDR2 FQNEAQ (reference sequence). The CDR3 sequence is 11 residues long. The V and J ends lost 4 bases and 11 bases respectively, with 8 bases between them. The CDR3 coding sequence is TGTGCCAGCAGCTCCACACCGAAACTGTTTTTT. It is translated as CASSSTPKLFF.